Reported below is one T cell receptor (beta chain). Its antigen is unidentified. Trimming took 3 bases from V and 1 from J, leaving 13 bases between them. Germline V gene lookup returns CDR1 LNHDA and CDR2 SQIVND (reference sequence). This CDR3 has 15 residues. Overlapping HIV-1 Gag 15-mer peptides at about 1 ug per peptide per mL were used. Sorting selected CD4+ T cells upregulating both CD40 ligand and CD69. The data derive from a study of persistence of HIV-infected CD4 T cells. This was the immunoSEQ version 4 assay in survey mode. Measured with immunoSEQ multiplex PCR; TCRdb has only the in-frame clones, and not every one. The sample has tens of thousands of clones, under 80% seen once; the top ten hold about 1.7%.

The specimen comprised CD4+ T cells sorted from PBMCs after 18-hour stimulation, sampled from a patient who received antiretroviral therapy. The sequence derives from an adult man with HIV who was CMV-seropositive. V usage is TRBV19 and J usage is TRBJ2-7; D unresolved. CDR3: CASSISRTVSYEQYF. The CDR3 DNA sequence: TGTGCCAGTAGTATTTCCAGGACGGTGTCCTACGAGCAGTACTTC.